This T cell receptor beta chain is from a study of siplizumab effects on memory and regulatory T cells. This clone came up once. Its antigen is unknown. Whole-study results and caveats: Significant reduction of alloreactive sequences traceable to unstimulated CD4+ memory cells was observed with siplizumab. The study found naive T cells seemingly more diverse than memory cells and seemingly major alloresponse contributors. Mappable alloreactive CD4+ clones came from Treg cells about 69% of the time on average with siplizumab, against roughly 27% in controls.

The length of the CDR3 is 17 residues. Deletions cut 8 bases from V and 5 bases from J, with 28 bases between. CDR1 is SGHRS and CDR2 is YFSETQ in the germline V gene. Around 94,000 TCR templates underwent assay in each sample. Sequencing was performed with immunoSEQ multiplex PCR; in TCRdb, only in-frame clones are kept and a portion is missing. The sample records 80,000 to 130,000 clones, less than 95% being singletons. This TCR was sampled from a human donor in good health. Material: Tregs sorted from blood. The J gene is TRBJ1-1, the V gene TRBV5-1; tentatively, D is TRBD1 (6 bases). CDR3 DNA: TGCGCCAGTACAACTGGACAGAACCACCCTGGGGGGACTGAAGCTTTCTTT. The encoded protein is CASTTGQNHPGGTEAFF.